This TCR beta chain was identified during a study of PD-1 blockade in classical Hodgkin lymphoma. Overall study findings and caveats: CD4+ TCR diversity climbed significantly by C4D1, unlike CD8+ TCR diversity. The repertoire differences lack a defined cause, possibly disease activity or prior therapy.

Generated by immunoSEQ multiplex PCR, the TCRdb table keeps only in-frame clones and is missing some. Of 100,000 or so clones in the sample, around 89% were seen once. V lost 1 base, J lost 3 bases, and 0 bases stayed unmatched. CDR3 size: 12 residues. The germline V gene has CDR1 GTSNPN and CDR2 SVGIG (reference sequence). For this clone: Its antigen is unidentified.

Patients all relapsed after autologous stem cell transplantation, and there was variation in brentuximab vedotin exposure. J is TRBJ2-7 and V is TRBV30; the match to TRBD1 covers 7 bases. Material: peripheral blood mononuclear cells (PBMCs), obtained before the second cycle of nivolumab. This TCR was sampled from a human donor with classical Hodgkin lymphoma. The CDR3 sequence: CAWSAGGYEQYF. In nucleotides, the CDR3 is TGTGCCTGGAGTGCAGGGGGCTACGAGCAGTACTTC.